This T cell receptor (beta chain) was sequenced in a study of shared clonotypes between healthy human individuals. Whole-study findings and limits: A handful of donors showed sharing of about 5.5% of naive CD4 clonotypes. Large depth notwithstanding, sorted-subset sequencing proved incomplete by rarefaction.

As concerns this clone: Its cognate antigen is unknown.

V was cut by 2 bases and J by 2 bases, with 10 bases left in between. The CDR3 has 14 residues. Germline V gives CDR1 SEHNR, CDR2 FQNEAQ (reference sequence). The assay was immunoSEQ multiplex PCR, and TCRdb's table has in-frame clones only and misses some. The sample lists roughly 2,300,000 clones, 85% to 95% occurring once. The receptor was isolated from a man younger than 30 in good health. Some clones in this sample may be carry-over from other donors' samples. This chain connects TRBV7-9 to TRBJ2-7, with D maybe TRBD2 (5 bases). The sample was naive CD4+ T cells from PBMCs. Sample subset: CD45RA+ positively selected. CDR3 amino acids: CASSLYELAYEQYF. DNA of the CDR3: TGTGCCAGCAGCTTATATGAACTAGCCTACGAGCAGTACTTC.